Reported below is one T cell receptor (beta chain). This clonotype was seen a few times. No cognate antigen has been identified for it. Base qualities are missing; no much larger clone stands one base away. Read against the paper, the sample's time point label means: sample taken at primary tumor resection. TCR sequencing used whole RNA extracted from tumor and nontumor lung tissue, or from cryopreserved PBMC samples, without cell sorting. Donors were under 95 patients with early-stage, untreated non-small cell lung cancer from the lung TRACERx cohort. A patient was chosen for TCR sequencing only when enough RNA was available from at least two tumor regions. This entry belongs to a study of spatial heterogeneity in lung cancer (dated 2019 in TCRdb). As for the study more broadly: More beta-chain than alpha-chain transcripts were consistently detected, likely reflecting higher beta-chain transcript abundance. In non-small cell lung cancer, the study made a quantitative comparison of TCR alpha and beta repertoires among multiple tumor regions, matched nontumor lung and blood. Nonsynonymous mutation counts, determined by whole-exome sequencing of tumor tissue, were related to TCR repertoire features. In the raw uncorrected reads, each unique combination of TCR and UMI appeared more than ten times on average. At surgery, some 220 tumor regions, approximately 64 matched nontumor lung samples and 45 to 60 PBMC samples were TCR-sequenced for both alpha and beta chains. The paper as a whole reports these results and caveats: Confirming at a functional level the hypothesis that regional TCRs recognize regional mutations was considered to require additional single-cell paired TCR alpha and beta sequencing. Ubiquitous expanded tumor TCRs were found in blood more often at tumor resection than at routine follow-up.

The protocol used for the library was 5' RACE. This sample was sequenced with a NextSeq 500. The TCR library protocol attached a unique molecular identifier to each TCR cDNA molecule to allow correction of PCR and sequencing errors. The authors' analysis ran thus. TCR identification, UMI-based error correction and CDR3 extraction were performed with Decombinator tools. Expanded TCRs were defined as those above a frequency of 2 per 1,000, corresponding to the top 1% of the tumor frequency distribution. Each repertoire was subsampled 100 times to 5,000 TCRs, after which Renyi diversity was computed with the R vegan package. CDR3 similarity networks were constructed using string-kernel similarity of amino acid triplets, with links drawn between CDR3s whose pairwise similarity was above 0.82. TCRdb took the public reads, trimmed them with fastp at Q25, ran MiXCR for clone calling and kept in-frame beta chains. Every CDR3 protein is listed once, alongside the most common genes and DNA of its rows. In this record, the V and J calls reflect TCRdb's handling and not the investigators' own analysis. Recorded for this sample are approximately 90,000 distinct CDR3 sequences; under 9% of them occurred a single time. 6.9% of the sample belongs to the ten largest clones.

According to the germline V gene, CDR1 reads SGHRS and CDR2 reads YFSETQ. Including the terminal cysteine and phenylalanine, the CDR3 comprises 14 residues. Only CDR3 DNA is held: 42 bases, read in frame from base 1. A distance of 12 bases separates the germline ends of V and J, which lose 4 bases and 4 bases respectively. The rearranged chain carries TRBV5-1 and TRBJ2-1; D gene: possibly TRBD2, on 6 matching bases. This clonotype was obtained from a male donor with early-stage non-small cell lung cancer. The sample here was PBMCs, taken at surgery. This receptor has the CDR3 CASSLLRGYNEQFF. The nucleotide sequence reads TGCGCCAGCAGCCTTCTGCGGGGTTACAATGAGCAGTTCTTC.